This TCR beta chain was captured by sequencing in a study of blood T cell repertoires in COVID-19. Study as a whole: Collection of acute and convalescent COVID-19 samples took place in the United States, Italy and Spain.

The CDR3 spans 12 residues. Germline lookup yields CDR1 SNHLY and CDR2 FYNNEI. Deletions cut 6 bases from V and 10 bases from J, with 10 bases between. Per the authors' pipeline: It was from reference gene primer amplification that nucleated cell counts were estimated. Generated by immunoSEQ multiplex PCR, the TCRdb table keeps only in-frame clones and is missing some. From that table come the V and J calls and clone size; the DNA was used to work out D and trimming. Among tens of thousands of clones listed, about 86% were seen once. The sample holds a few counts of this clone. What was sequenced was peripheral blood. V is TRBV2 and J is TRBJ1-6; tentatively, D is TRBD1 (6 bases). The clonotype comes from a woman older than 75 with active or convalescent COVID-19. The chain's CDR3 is CASRTGKSPLHF. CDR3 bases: TGTGCCAGCAGAACAGGGAAGTCACCCCTCCACTTT.